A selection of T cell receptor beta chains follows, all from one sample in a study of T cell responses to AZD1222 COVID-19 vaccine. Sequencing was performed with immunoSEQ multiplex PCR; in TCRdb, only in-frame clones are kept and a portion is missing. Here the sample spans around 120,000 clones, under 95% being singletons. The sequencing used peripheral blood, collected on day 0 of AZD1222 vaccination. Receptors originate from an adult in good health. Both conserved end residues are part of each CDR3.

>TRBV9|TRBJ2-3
CASSVGRSDRTDTQYF
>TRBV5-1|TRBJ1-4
CASSIGQRATNEKLFF
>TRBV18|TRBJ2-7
CASSPSLAGGYEQYF
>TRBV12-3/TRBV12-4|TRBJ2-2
CASWGDTGELFF
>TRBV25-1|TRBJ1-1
CASGQQVAEAFF
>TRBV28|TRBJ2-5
CASSWGTVKETQYF
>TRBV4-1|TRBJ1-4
CASSQATGGATNEKLFF
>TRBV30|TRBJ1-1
CAWARTNTEAFF
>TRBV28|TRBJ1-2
CASRPTDSYGYTF
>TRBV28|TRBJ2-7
CASTSGQVTYEQYF
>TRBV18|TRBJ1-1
CASSPSLNTEAFF
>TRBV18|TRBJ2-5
CASSPLTDEETQYF
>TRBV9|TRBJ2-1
CASSLGTSGRGNEQFF
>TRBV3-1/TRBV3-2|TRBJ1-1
CASSQGLQPNTEAFF
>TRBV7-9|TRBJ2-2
CASSLAAFGAMNTGELFF
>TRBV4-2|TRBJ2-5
CASSHGGQGDTETQYF
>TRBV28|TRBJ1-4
CASRSAGFRNEKLFF
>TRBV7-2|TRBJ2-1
CASSLARDTGEQFF
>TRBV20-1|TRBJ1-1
CSARDLIAFF
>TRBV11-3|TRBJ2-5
CASSPRLGEETQYF
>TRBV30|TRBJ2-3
CAWSASGMGSDTQYF
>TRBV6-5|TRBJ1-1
CASRGGPHTEAFF
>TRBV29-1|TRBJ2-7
CSVVDGTKISGEQYF
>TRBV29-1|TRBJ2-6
CSVGTGESSGANVLTF
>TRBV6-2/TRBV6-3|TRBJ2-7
CASSFSGSLWEQYF
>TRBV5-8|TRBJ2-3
CASSLSWDLQGHYTQYF
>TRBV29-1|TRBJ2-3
CSDIGGRAGGTDTQYF
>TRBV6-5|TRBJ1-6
CASSPGQGNSPLHF
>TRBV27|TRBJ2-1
CASSNHKGNEQFF
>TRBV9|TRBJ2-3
CASSVEEGLRDTQYF